Sequencing of this T cell receptor (beta chain) was carried out in a study of patients and donors after allogeneic stem cell transplantation. CDR1 is LGHNA and CDR2 is YNFKEQ in the germline V gene. With 3 bases clipped from V and 5 bases from J, the junction kept 9 bases outside the gene matches. The CDR3 is made up of 17 amino acids. TCRdb reanalysed the RT-PCR reads using MiXCR and keeps one entry per CDR3 protein. The table shows over 400,000 distinct CDR3 sequences, with 16% occurring only once. The sequence was obtained from a human donor who was either an allogeneic HSCT recipient or a stem cell or donor lymphocyte infusion donor (not recorded which). It is not recorded whose cells these are; they may come from a transplant donor. Sequences were obtained from blood, either unsorted or a sorted T cell fraction (not recorded which). This chain links TRBV4-2 with TRBJ2-5; TRBD2 matches 13 bases. The CDR3 nucleotides read TGTGCCAGCAGCCATCCTACTAGCGGGGGGGCCAGGGAGACCCAGTACTTC. Its translation: CASSHPTSGGARETQYF.